This TCR beta chain was captured by sequencing in a study of T cells after yellow fever vaccination. Study-wide background: SMART-Seq v4 Ultra Low Input prepared the low-cell-number fractions.

There are 11 residues in the CDR3. The V end lost 6 bases, the J end lost 10 bases, and 10 bases lay between the germline ends. CDR1 and CDR2 (germline): MNHEY, SMNVEV (reference sequence). There are a few counts of this clonotype. Antigen unknown. Study observations and caveats: Peaking on day 5 versus 15, the secondary response was faster but weaker. Clones from primary vaccination mostly reappeared after the booster (96% CD4, approximately 91% CD8).

TCRdb reanalysed the 5' RACE reads using MiXCR and keeps one entry per CDR3 protein. This sample has 610,000 or so distinct CDR3 sequences, with 9% to 15% found just once. The sequencing here drew on PBMCs, taken on the day of the yellow fever booster vaccination. This TCR was sampled from a young man who received the YFV17D yellow fever vaccine. This chain connects TRBV27 to TRBJ2-1, with a weak D call TRBD1 (5 bases). CDR3 in DNA: TGTGCCAGCAGGGCAGGGTGGGAGCAGTTCTTC. This encodes CASRAGWEQFF.